This T cell receptor beta chain is from a study of T cell responses to AZD1222 COVID-19 vaccine. Overall study findings and caveats: Unmutated variant regions are reportedly the target of nearly half of TCRs that are spike-specific. Spike-specific TCR breadth and depth were elevated following two AZD1222 doses. Across the whole spike, CD4 TCRs peaked at regions 160-218 and 743-854. There were mostly white British donors and more females than males, and clonal diversity was possibly underestimated.

This CDR3 spans 15 amino acids. Looked up from germline, CDR1 is SGHRS and CDR2 is YFSETQ. V gave up 4 bases and J gave up 5 bases, with 17 bases separating them. Sequencing used immunoSEQ multiplex PCR; TCRdb keeps in-frame clones, though not all of them. There are some 150,000 clones in the sample; approximately 87% occur only once, and roughly 5% lies in the top ten. As to this clone: As yet, its antigen is unknown.

The genes are TRBV5-1 and TRBJ2-3; perhaps TRBD1 as D (5 bases). Specimen: peripheral blood, collected on day 0 of MenACWY control vaccination. The TCR originated in an adult in good health. The CDR3 sequence is CASSGQGNREDTQYF. DNA for the CDR3: TGCGCCAGCAGCGGTCAGGGCAACCGTGAAGATACGCAGTATTTT.